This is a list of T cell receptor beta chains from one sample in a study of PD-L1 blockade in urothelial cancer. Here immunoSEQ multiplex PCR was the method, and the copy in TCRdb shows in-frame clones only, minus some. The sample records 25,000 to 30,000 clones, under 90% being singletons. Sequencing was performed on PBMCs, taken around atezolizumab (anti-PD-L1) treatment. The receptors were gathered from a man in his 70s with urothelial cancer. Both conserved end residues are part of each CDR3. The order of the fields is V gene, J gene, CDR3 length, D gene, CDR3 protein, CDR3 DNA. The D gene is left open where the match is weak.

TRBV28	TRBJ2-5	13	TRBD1	CASRRGQQETQYF	TGTGCCAGCAGGAGGGGACAGCAAGAGACCCAGTACTTC
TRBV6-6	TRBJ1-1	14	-	CASSATRGNTEAFF	TGTGCCAGCAGCGCCACGCGAGGGAACACTGAAGCTTTCTTT
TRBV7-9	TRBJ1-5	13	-	CASSLRLDQPQHF	TGTGCCAGCAGCTTAAGGCTAGATCAGCCCCAGCATTTT
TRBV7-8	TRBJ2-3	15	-	CASSQQGGSTDTQYF	TGTGCCAGCAGCCAACAGGGCGGGAGCACAGATACGCAGTATTTT
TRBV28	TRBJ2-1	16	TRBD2	CASSLPGLAGVYEQFF	TGTGCCAGCAGTCTGCCGGGACTAGCGGGAGTCTATGAGCAGTTCTTC
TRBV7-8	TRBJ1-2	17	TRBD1	CASSTAATTGPVYGYTF	TGTGCCAGCAGCACGGCGGCAACGACAGGGCCTGTCTATGGCTACACCTTC
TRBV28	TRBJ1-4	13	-	CASRDRPNEKLFF	TGTGCCAGCAGGGACAGACCTAATGAAAAACTGTTTTTT
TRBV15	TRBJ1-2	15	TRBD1	CATSRDQDRVGGYTF	TGTGCCACCAGCAGAGATCAGGACAGGGTTGGTGGCTACACCTTC
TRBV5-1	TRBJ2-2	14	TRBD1	CASSRDSTTGELFF	TGCGCCAGCAGCCGGGACAGTACGACCGGGGAGCTGTTTTTT
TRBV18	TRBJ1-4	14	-	CASSGTTTNEKLFF	TGTGCCAGCTCGGGGACTACAACTAATGAAAAACTGTTTTTT
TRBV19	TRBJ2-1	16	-	CASSMGSVYSYNEQFF	TGTGCCAGTAGTATGGGGAGCGTATACTCCTACAATGAGCAGTTCTTC